This is a list of T cell receptor beta chains from one sample in a study of blood T cells in healthy people across ages. TCRdb re-derived calls from the 5' RACE reads in MiXCR, one entry per CDR3 protein. The sample includes about 970,000 distinct CDR3 sequences, 51% of them seen just once. Sequenced input: blood. The receptors derive from a woman aged 55-70 years in good health. CDR3s include the opening cysteine and the closing phenylalanine or tryptophan. A D gene is named only where the DNA matches it firmly. Not every row has a clone size; where given, it reads once, few, many or a size class.

V gene,D gene,clone size,J gene,CDR3 protein,CDR3 DNA
TRBV20-1,TRBD2,few,TRBJ2-7,CSARDPAGLDEQYF,TGCAGTGCTAGAGATCCAGCGGGATTGGACGAGCAGTACTTC
TRBV20-1,TRBD2,.,TRBJ2-7,CSARPLAGGNEQYF,TGCAGTGCGCGTCCTTTAGCGGGAGGTAACGAGCAGTACTTC
TRBV12-3/TRBV12-4,TRBD2,few,TRBJ2-5,CASRGGSSPAETQYF,TGTGCCAGCAGAGGCGGGAGTTCCCCCGCGGAGACCCAGTACTTC
TRBV11-2,.,few,TRBJ2-5,CASSGARKETQYF,TGTGCCAGCAGCGGGGCCCGAAAAGAGACCCAGTACTTC
TRBV29-1,.,.,TRBJ2-1,CGGTSGGNEQFF,TGTGGGGGGACCTCCGGGGGAAATGAGCAGTTCTTC
TRBV6-1,.,.,TRBJ2-1,CASRRLGVSSYNEQFF,TGTGCCAGCAGGCGTTTAGGGGTTAGCTCCTACAATGAGCAGTTCTTC
TRBV4-2,TRBD2,few,TRBJ2-1,CASSQVPTSGSYNEQFF,TGTGCCAGCAGCCAAGTACCGACTAGCGGGAGCTACAATGAGCAGTTCTTC
TRBV4-3,.,.,TRBJ2-6,CASSRAGGANVLTF,TGCGCCAGCAGCCGAGCAGGTGGGGCCAACGTCCTGACTTTC
TRBV5-1,.,.,TRBJ2-1,CASSLAVWDEQFF,TGCGCCAGCAGCTTGGCAGTTTGGGATGAGCAGTTCTTC
TRBV4-3,.,.,TRBJ2-4,CASSRRPQEGGDIQYF,TGCGCCAGCAGCCGGCGACCTCAGGAGGGTGGGGACATTCAGTACTTC
TRBV6-5,.,.,TRBJ1-3,CASSYRGPNSGNTIYF,TGTGCCAGCAGTTACAGAGGTCCCAACTCTGGAAACACCATATATTTT
TRBV12-3/TRBV12-4,.,few,TRBJ1-2,CASSFPANQYGYTF,TGTGCCAGCAGTTTTCCTGCTAATCAGTATGGCTACACCTTC
TRBV6-1,TRBD2,few,TRBJ2-7,CASSETGLEYEQYF,TGTGCCAGCAGTGAAACGGGACTAGAGTACGAGCAGTACTTC
TRBV6-2/TRBV6-3,.,.,TRBJ2-5,CASAGSYVSQETQYF,TGTGCCAGCGCAGGGTCCTATGTGAGCCAAGAGACCCAGTACTTC
TRBV20-1,.,.,TRBJ1-6,CSAREGKDSPLHF,TGCAGTGCTAGAGAGGGGAAGGATTCACCCCTCCACTTT
TRBV5-5,.,few,TRBJ1-4,CASTRTVTNEKLFF,TGTGCCAGCACAAGGACGGTAACTAATGAAAAACTGTTTTTT
TRBV28,TRBD1,.,TRBJ2-7,CASSPGQATHEQYF,TGTGCCAGCAGTCCCGGACAGGCGACCCACGAGCAGTACTTC
TRBV5-5,TRBD1,.,TRBJ2-3,CASSSWTGEGITDTQYF,TGTGCCAGCAGCTCTTGGACAGGGGAGGGGATCACAGATACGCAGTATTTT
TRBV12-3/TRBV12-4,.,.,TRBJ2-4,CASSLSDWYYAKNIQYF,TGTGCCAGCAGTTTATCGGACTGGTATTATGCCAAAAACATTCAGTACTTC
TRBV4-1,.,few,TRBJ2-3,CASGQILTDTQYF,TGCGCCAGCGGACAGATACTCACAGATACGCAGTATTTT
TRBV4-1,.,many,TRBJ2-5,CASSQGSLETQYF,TGCGCCAGCAGCCAGGGGTCGTTGGAGACCCAGTACTTC
TRBV7-9,.,.,TRBJ1-2,CASSLDTRGDTF,TGTGCCAGCAGCTTAGACACGCGGGGTGACACCTTC
TRBV12-3/TRBV12-4,TRBD1,.,TRBJ2-5,CASSPPSGQGAYGQYF,TGTGCCAGCAGTCCCCCCTCGGGACAGGGGGCCTACGGGCAGTACTTC
TRBV9,.,.,TRBJ2-7,CASSLRLSDEQYF,TGTGCCAGCAGCCTAAGACTATCGGACGAGCAGTACTTC
TRBV28,.,.,TRBJ2-6,CASSLIRSVSGANVLTF,TGTGCCAGCAGTTTAATTCGCTCTGTCTCTGGGGCCAACGTCCTGACTTTC
TRBV4-1,TRBD1,few,TRBJ2-7,CASSQEGLGDRGSYEQYF,TGCGCCAGCAGCCAAGAAGGTCTAGGAGACAGGGGTTCCTACGAGCAGTACTTC
TRBV27,.,.,TRBJ1-2,CASSTNRNYGYTF,TGTGCCAGCAGCACCAACAGGAACTATGGCTACACCTTC
TRBV16,.,.,TRBJ1-1,CASSGPQVNTEAFF,TGTGCCAGTTCCGGGCCCCAGGTAAACACTGAAGCTTTCTTT
TRBV24-1,TRBD1,.,TRBJ1-2,CATSDLGTGKGYTF,TGTGCCACCAGTGACCTTGGGACAGGGAAAGGCTACACCTTC
TRBV7-2,.,.,TRBJ1-2,CASSQVGAGYTF,TGTGCCAGCAGCCAGGTGGGGGCCGGCTACACCTTC
TRBV12-3/TRBV12-4,.,.,TRBJ1-4,CASSLSLGQVNEKLFF,TGTGCCAGCAGTTTATCACTAGGCCAGGTCAATGAAAAACTGTTTTTT
TRBV7-2,.,few,TRBJ2-1,CASSSRGLSRDEQFF,TGTGCCAGCAGCTCCCGGGGCCTTAGTAGAGATGAGCAGTTCTTC
TRBV5-1,.,.,TRBJ2-7,CASSLGDTPSYEQYF,TGCGCCAGCAGCTTGGGAGACACCCCGTCCTACGAGCAGTACTTC
TRBV28,TRBD2,.,TRBJ2-3,CASSEPIAGDTDTQYF,TGTGCCAGCAGTGAGCCCATAGCGGGCGATACAGATACGCAGTATTTT
TRBV29-1,.,few,TRBJ2-5,CSVEGGGQTQYF,TGCAGCGTTGAAGGTGGGGGGCAGACCCAGTACTTC
TRBV7-2,.,once,TRBJ1-1,CASSLGRGGSQTEAFF,TGTGCCAGCAGCTTAGGGCGGGGAGGTTCACAAACTGAAGCTTTCTTT
TRBV4-1,TRBD2,.,TRBJ2-1,CASSQKRLAGGKEQFF,TGCGCCAGCAGCCAGAAAAGACTAGCGGGAGGGAAGGAGCAGTTCTTC
TRBV20-1,TRBD2,.,TRBJ2-3,CSAKREEGTDTQYF,TGCAGTGCTAAGCGGGAGGAAGGCACAGATACGCAGTATTTT
TRBV9,.,once,TRBJ2-5,CASSVDPSRGETQYF,TGTGCCAGCAGCGTAGACCCTAGTAGGGGAGAGACCCAGTACTTC
TRBV7-3,TRBD2,few,TRBJ2-4,CASSLWASGGNEQYF,TGTGCCAGCAGCTTATGGGCTAGCGGGGGCAATGAGCAGTACTTC
TRBV28,TRBD2,.,TRBJ2-2,CASRRTSGIRHTGELFF,TGTGCCAGCAGACGGACTAGCGGGATCCGCCACACCGGGGAGCTGTTTTTT
TRBV7-8,TRBD2,many,TRBJ2-5,CASSSRTSGKRETQYF,TGTGCCAGCAGCTCTAGGACTAGCGGGAAGAGGGAGACCCAGTACTTC
TRBV5-1,.,once,TRBJ1-1,CASSSRWGISTEAFF,TGCGCCAGCAGCTCGAGGTGGGGAATATCCACTGAAGCTTTCTTT
TRBV28,TRBD2,.,TRBJ2-7,CALNSGRDSYEQYF,TGTGCCCTCAATAGCGGGAGGGACTCCTACGAGCAGTACTTC
TRBV9,.,.,TRBJ2-1,CASRVRGRVYNEQFF,TGTGCCAGCAGGGTAAGGGGGAGGGTTTACAATGAGCAGTTCTTC
TRBV5-6,TRBD1,few,TRBJ2-1,CASSFWDRRNEQFF,TGTGCCAGCAGCTTCTGGGACAGGCGCAATGAGCAGTTCTTC
TRBV10-3,.,few,TRBJ2-2,CAISVTDSWAGELFF,TGTGCCATCAGTGTCACTGACTCCTGGGCCGGGGAGCTGTTTTTT
TRBV12-3/TRBV12-4,.,.,TRBJ2-5,CASIQGIGETQYF,TGTGCCAGCATCCAGGGGATCGGGGAGACCCAGTACTTC
TRBV4-2,TRBD2,few,TRBJ2-3,CASSQASSSGSSDTQYF,TGTGCCAGCAGCCAAGCATCCAGCAGCGGGAGCTCAGATACGCAGTATTTT
TRBV5-1,TRBD2,.,TRBJ2-1,CASTSGTTNPYNEQFF,TGCGCCAGCACCTCGGGGACTACCAACCCCTACAATGAGCAGTTCTTC
TRBV7-9,.,.,TRBJ2-7,CATTMGVGDEQYF,TGTGCCACCACTATGGGGGTGGGTGACGAGCAGTACTTC
TRBV10-3,TRBD1,.,TRBJ2-1,CAIRQGARNEQFF,TGTGCCATCAGACAGGGGGCTAGGAATGAGCAGTTCTTC
TRBV12-3/TRBV12-4,.,.,TRBJ1-1,CASREDRNMNTEAFF,TGTGCCAGCAGAGAGGACCGCAACATGAACACTGAAGCTTTCTTT
TRBV28,.,once,TRBJ1-5,CASRTSLNQPQHF,TGTGCCAGCAGGACCAGCTTAAATCAGCCCCAGCATTTT
TRBV20-1,TRBD2,.,TRBJ2-4,CSADYSGSRNIQYF,TGCAGTGCTGACTATAGCGGGAGCAGGAACATTCAGTACTTC
TRBV24-1,TRBD1,.,TRBJ1-4,CATSDWTGVGEKLFF,TGTGCCACCAGTGATTGGACAGGTGTCGGTGAAAAACTGTTTTTT
TRBV7-6,.,.,TRBJ2-3,CASSLGGSQGTADTQYF,TGTGCCAGCAGCTTAGGCGGGTCTCAGGGGACGGCAGATACGCAGTATTTT
TRBV5-1,.,few,TRBJ2-3,CASSSGEVRTDTQYF,TGCGCCAGCAGCTCAGGGGAGGTGCGCACAGATACGCAGTATTTT
TRBV3-1,TRBD2,.,TRBJ2-7,CASSQLLAGPYEQYF,TGTGCCAGCAGCCAGCTACTAGCGGGGCCCTACGAGCAGTACTTC
TRBV7-6,.,.,TRBJ2-1,CASSLARGGLSSYNEQFF,TGTGCCAGCAGCTTAGCCCGTGGCGGTCTTTCCTCCTACAATGAGCAGTTCTTC